Each of the 19 T cell receptor beta chains below was sequenced from the same sample in a study of CD8 T cells in Susac syndrome. An amount of RNA that ranged from roughly 0.5 to 1 ug was reverse transcribed with random hexamers. A single record per CDR3 protein comes from TCRdb applying MiXCR to the immunoSEQ multiplex PCR reads. The data show around 180,000 distinct CDR3 sequences, with more than 90% seen just once and approximately 0.088% held by the top ten. Sequenced: CD4+ T cells from PBMCs. Receptors originate from a human donor with multiple sclerosis.

This chain connects TRBV7-2 to TRBJ1-5; D is possibly TRBD1 (5 bases). Trimming shortened V by 6 bases and J by 5 bases, and 11 bases separated the two germline ends. This CDR3 comprises 13 residues. Germline V gene lookup returns CDR1 SGHTA and CDR2 FQGNSA. CDR3 DNA: TGTGCCAGCAGTAGGGGAAGGGATCAGCCCCAGCATTTT. Translating it yields CASSRGRDQPQHF. The full variable domain, in which reference TRBV7-2 and TRBJ1-5 provide the parts outside the CDR3, is GAGVSQSPSNKVTEKGKDVELRCDPISGHTALYWYRQSLGQGLEFLIYFQGNSAPDKSGLPSDRFSAERTGGSVSTLTIQRTQQEDSAVYLCASSRGRDQPQHFGDGTRLSIL.

CDR3 in amino acids: CASSWDNTEAFF. As DNA, the CDR3 is TGTGCCAGCAGCTGGGACAACACTGAAGCTTTCTTT. The chain has TRBV7-2 and TRBJ1-1; D is perhaps TRBD1 (5 bases). The germline V gene has CDR1 SGHTA and CDR2 FQGNSA. This CDR3 spans 12 amino acids. Trimming shortened V by 4 bases and J by 2 bases, and 5 bases separated the two germline ends.

V usage is TRBV20-1 and J usage is TRBJ2-1; TRBD2 is a possible D gene (5 bases). Germline V gene lookup returns CDR1 DFQATT and CDR2 SNEGSKA (reference sequence). The CDR3 contains 13 residues. Trimming removed 6 bases at V and 3 bases at J, with 12 bases between. The CDR3 sequence: CSAPFRDYNEQFF. As DNA, the CDR3 is TGCAGTGCCCCTTTCCGGGACTACAATGAGCAGTTCTTC.

This rearrangement joins TRBV23-1 to TRBJ2-7; 10 bases line up with TRBD1. TRBV23-1 is known as an ORF, though its function is uncertain. The CDR3 runs 19 residues. Unmatched junction bases numbered 20, after V lost 6 bases and J lost 3 bases. The chain's CDR3 is CASSRAGTGVNHRGYEQYF. The CDR3 nucleotides read TGCGCCAGCAGCCGAGCCGGGACAGGGGTAAACCACCGAGGCTACGAGCAGTACTTC.

V usage is TRBV20-1 and J usage is TRBJ1-2; D unresolved. From germline, CDR1 is DFQATT and CDR2 SNEGSKA (reference sequence). V lost 5 bases and J 0 bases, leaving 10 bases between the germline ends. The CDR3 is 13 amino acids. The CDR3 region has the DNA TGCAGTGCTGCCCCGGCTACTAACTATGGCTACACCTTC. This encodes CSAAPATNYGYTF.

This clonotype has just one count. V is TRBV10-3 and J is TRBJ2-3; 7 bases agree with TRBD2. The CDR3 contains 14 residues. The germline CDR1 and CDR2 sequences are ENHRY and SYGVKD. The trim removed 6 bases at V and 6 bases at J, leaving 9 bases unmatched. Here the CDR3 DNA reads TGTGCCATCAGGGGCCTCCTTAGCGGGGATACGCAGTATTTT. Translation: CAIRGLLSGDTQYF.

This clonotype has a single count. J is TRBJ2-5 and V is TRBV13; 13 nucleotides agree with TRBD2. The J segment lost 1 base and the V segment lost 5 bases, leaving 7 bases of the junction unmatched. The CDR3 spans 17 residues. From germline, CDR1 is PRHDT and CDR2 FYEKMQ (reference sequence). The DNA of the CDR3 is TGTGCCAGCAGCCTTGGACTAGCGGGGGCCTCCCAAGAGACCCAGTACTTC. It specifies CASSLGLAGASQETQYF.

This chain uses TRBV30 with TRBJ1-4, with a tentative D call TRBD1 (6 bases). Germline CDR1 and CDR2: GTSNPN and SVGIG (reference sequence). This CDR3 comprises 13 residues. The V gene lost 1 base and the J gene lost 5 bases, with 8 bases spanning the gap. CDR3 sequence: CAWSGTENEKLFF. For the CDR3, the DNA is TGTGCCTGGAGTGGGACAGAAAATGAAAAACTGTTTTTT.

The table lists this clonotype with a count of one. The chain recombines TRBV24-1 with TRBJ2-2; D is ambiguous. Deletions cut 4 bases from V and 4 bases from J, with 9 bases between. The CDR3 consists of 14 residues. The germline gives CDR1 KGHDR, CDR2 SFDVKD. In nucleotides, the CDR3 is TGTGCCACCAGTGACCCCGACCTCACCGGGGAGCTGTTTTTT. It is translated as CATSDPDLTGELFF.

This chain connects TRBV7-2 to TRBJ2-5; D is undetermined. The V gene lost 1 base and the J gene lost 1 base, with 10 bases spanning the gap. Germline V gene data show CDR1 as SGHTA and CDR2 as FQGNSA. There are 15 residues in the CDR3. CDR3 coding DNA: TGTGCCAGCAGCTTAGGCTCCAGCCTCCAAGAGACCCAGTACTTC. It yields the protein CASSLGSSLQETQYF. The variable domain in full, completed from reference TRBV7-2 and TRBJ2-5, reads GAGVSQSPSNKVTEKGKDVELRCDPISGHTALYWYRQSLGQGLEFLIYFQGNSAPDKSGLPSDRFSAERTGGSVSTLTIQRTQQEDSAVYLCASSLGSSLQETQYFGPGTRLLVL.

This chain links TRBV9 with TRBJ1-2; D is unclear. Germline-derived CDR1 and CDR2 are SGDLS and YYNGEE. V shed 0 bases and J shed 8 bases, with 11 bases lying between them. CDR3 length: 13 residues. The chain's CDR3 is CASSVGGFSGYTF. Here the CDR3 DNA reads TGTGCCAGCAGCGTAGGAGGGTTCTCGGGCTACACCTTC.

CDR3 in amino acids: CASSLTQKLFF. The CDR3 nucleotides are TGTGCCAGCAGTTTGACCCAAAAACTGTTTTTT. The chain uses TRBV12-3 or TRBV12-4 and TRBJ1-4; D is uncertain. The ends were cut back, 3 bases at V and 9 bases at J, with 5 bases in the middle. The CDR3 extends over 11 amino acids.

V and J are TRBV29-1 and TRBJ2-5; D is perhaps TRBD1 or TRBD2 (6 bases each). The CDR3 extends over 14 amino acids. Trimming pared 7 bases from V and 5 bases from J, leaving 20 bases between. Germline CDR1 and CDR2: SQVTM and ANQGSEA. CDR3 residues: CSAWGPSRGETQYF. CDR3 bases: TGCAGCGCCTGGGGGCCTTCCCGGGGGGAGACCCAGTACTTC.

The chain has TRBV12-3 or TRBV12-4 and TRBJ2-3; TRBD2 matches 11 bases. The CDR3 consists of 15 residues. Trimming removed 6 bases from V and 6 bases from J; junction bases left unmatched: 8. The CDR3 DNA sequence: TGTGCCAGCAGACTCACTAGCGGGGGTGGGGATACGCAGTATTTT. It yields the protein CASRLTSGGGDTQYF.

J is TRBJ1-5 and V is TRBV29-1; 8 bases are a match to TRBD1. V dropped 4 bases and J dropped 5; count of bases not matched to a gene: 4. From germline, CDR1 is SQVTM and CDR2 ANQGSEA. The CDR3 totals 13 residues. The CDR3 DNA reads TGCAGCGTTGTGTCGACAGGGGATCAGCCCCAGCATTTT. As protein: CSVVSTGDQPQHF. Filled out from reference TRBV29-1 and TRBJ1-5, the complete variable domain reads SAVISQKPSRDICQRGTSLTIQCQVDSQVTMMFWYRQQPGQSLTLIATANQGSEATYESGFVIDKFPISRPNLTFSTLTVSNMSPEDSSIYLCSVVSTGDQPQHFGDGTRLSIL.

The V call is TRBV10-3, the J call TRBJ1-1, with 9 bases that match TRBD1. CDR1 ENHRY and CDR2 SYGVKD come from the germline V gene. The CDR3 is 13 residues long. V gave up 6 bases and J gave up 5 bases; unmatched junction bases: 4. The CDR3 is CAISRDRETEAFF. CDR3 nucleotide sequence: TGTGCCATCAGCCGGGACAGGGAGACTGAAGCTTTCTTT.

This chain joins TRBV7-9 and TRBJ1-2; 11 nucleotides match TRBD1. CDR3 length equals 12 residues. The V segment lost 5 bases and the J segment 7 bases; nucleotides outside the gene matches: 0. Germline V CDR1 and CDR2: SEHNR, FQNEAQ (reference sequence). CDR3 DNA: TGTGCCAGCAGCGGGACAGGGGGTGGCTACACCTTC. This translates into CASSGTGGGYTF.

The rearrangement joins TRBV19 to TRBJ1-1, with D unclear. The CDR3 is 13 residues long. CDR1 and CDR2 from the germline V gene are LNHDA and SQIVND (reference sequence). The germline V and J ends were trimmed by 2 bases and 1 base, with 5 bases remaining between them. DNA of the CDR3: TGTGCCAGTAGTATATCGTGGAACACTGAAGCTTTCTTT. The encoded protein is CASSISWNTEAFF.

Turning to this clonotype: Germline and junction disagree at one end, which may indicate a read error. The CDR3 DNA follows: TGCGCCAGCAGCTTGTCGGTAGGCACGGATACGCAGTATTTT. Encoded protein: CASSLSVGTDTQYF. This chain joins TRBV5-1 and TRBJ2-3; D is ambiguous. Germline loops: CDR1 SGHRS, CDR2 YFSETQ. This CDR3 contains 14 residues.